These 29 T cell receptor beta chains were all obtained from the same sample, sequenced in a study of T cell clonality in common variable immunodeficiency. Here immunoSEQ multiplex PCR was the method, and the copy in TCRdb shows in-frame clones only, minus some. This sample comprises 25,000 to 40,000 clones, none seen once only. Sequenced input: peripheral blood mononuclear cells. Receptors were obtained from a person between 18 and 75 years old in good health.

This clone was picked up many times. The CDR3 end lies 3 residues beyond the end of the read and is filled in from the germline J gene. The rearrangement uses TRBV6-1 and TRBJ2-2, with D perhaps TRBD1 (6 bases). Germline V gene sequence: CDR1 MNHNS, CDR2 SASEGT. CDR3 length equals 14 residues. The CDR3 sequence: CASSVGQFGEKLFF. The DNA read from the CDR3 is TGTGCCAGCAGTGTCGGACAGTTTGGCGAAAAG.

This clone has at least ten counts. Coverage ceases 3 residues before the CDR3 finishes, and the germline J gene fills in the end. The rearrangement links TRBV5-1 to TRBJ1-1, with 8 bases lining up with TRBD1. The junction had 5 bases not matched to a gene; V was cut back by 4 bases and J by 0 bases. The CDR3 loop spans 15 amino acids. The germline V gene has CDR1 SGHRS and CDR2 YFSETQ. The DNA read from the CDR3 is TGCGCCAGCAGCCCCCGACAGGGGATGAACACTGAA. Protein: CASSPRQGMNTE. The whole CDR3 sequence is CASSPRQGMNTEAFF.

This clone was recorded many times. The CDR3 sequence: CASTGTGETQYF. CDR3 DNA, as far as it was read: TGTGCCAGCACTGGGACAGGGGAGACC. V usage is TRBV2 and J usage is TRBJ2-5, with 9 bases matching TRBD1. The read falls 3 residues short of the CDR3 end, and the missing part is taken from the germline J gene. The CDR3 contains 12 residues. CDR1 SNHLY and CDR2 FYNNEI come from the germline V gene. J lost 5 bases, V lost 7 bases, and 2 bases had no gene match.

This clone came up many times. The read finishes 3 residues shy of the CDR3 end, and the germline J gene is used to complete it. This chain links TRBV27 with TRBJ2-3; the D gene is possibly TRBD1 (6 bases). The CDR3 has 13 residues. The germline V gene encodes CDR1 MNHEY and CDR2 SMNVEV (reference sequence). The CDR3 bases that were read are TGTGCCAGCAGTTTATCACCTGGACAGACG. Its protein product is CASSLSPGQT. The CDR3 reads in full as CASSLSPGQTQYF.

This clone has at least ten counts. At one boundary the junction diverges from the germline segment, which might be a read error. The CDR3 end falls 3 residues outside the read, so it is completed with the germline J gene. This rearrangement joins TRBV4-2 to TRBJ2-1; D remains unclear. This CDR3 is 13 amino acids long. Germline CDR1 reads LGHNA; CDR2 reads YNFKEQ. The CDR3 DNA, read in part, is TGCGCCAGCAGCCAAGATCAGGCGAATGAG. Protein: CASSQDQANE. The complete CDR3 reads CASSQDQANEQFF.

In this sample, this clone turned up many times. Sequencing ends 3 residues short of the CDR3 end; the germline J gene provides the rest. V is TRBV7-2 and J is TRBJ2-5, with 7 bases fitting TRBD1. The ends lost 2 bases at V and 5 bases at J; junction bases unmatched: 8. Germline CDR1 SGHTA, CDR2 FQGNSA. The CDR3 covers 15 residues. CDR3 region: CASSLNTGAGETQYF. CDR3 DNA, as far as it was read: TGTGCCAGCAGCTTAAATACAGGGGCTGGGGAGACC.

This clone has at least ten counts. The read comes to an end 3 residues before the CDR3 does, leaving the germline J gene to fill in the end. V and J are TRBV5-1 and TRBJ2-7; a possible D gene is TRBD2 (5 bases). The V end was cut by 2 bases, the J end by 6 bases, with 18 bases between. The CDR3 is 15 residues long. Germline CDR1 is SGHRS and CDR2 is YFSETQ. The CDR3 here is CASSLEGSGFAEQYF. Partial CDR3 DNA: TGCGCCAGCAGCTTAGAGGGCAGCGGCTTCGCCGAG.

This clone was recorded many times. Coverage ceases 3 residues before the CDR3 finishes, and the germline J gene fills in the end. This rearrangement joins TRBV19 to TRBJ2-4; TRBD2 aligns across 7 bases. The length of the CDR3 is 13 residues. V was clipped by 8 bases and J by 7 bases; unmatched bases: 8. Germline V gene data show CDR1 as LNHDA and CDR2 as SQIVND (reference sequence). The part of the CDR3 DNA that was read is TGTGCCAGTGGAACCGGGACTAAGAACATT. Translating gives CASGTGTKNI. The entire CDR3 protein is CASGTGTKNIQYF.

This clone was seen only a few times. A much larger clone lies a single base off, so this may be a read error. The read terminates 3 residues ahead of where the CDR3 ends, so the germline J gene completes it. The J gene is TRBJ1-4, the V gene TRBV19, with TRBD1 matching over 7 bases. The V gene's germline CDR1 is LNHDA and CDR2 SQIVND (reference sequence). The CDR3 loop spans 16 amino acids. CDR3 DNA (partial): TGTGCCAGTAGTAACAGGGGAAGGAGTGGGGCCAACGTA. Residues: CASSNRGRSGANV. The entire CDR3 protein reads CASSNRGRSGANVLFF.

Many counts were recorded for this clone. The CDR3 goes on 3 residues after the read ends, and that part is filled in from the germline J gene. The chain uses TRBV12-3 or TRBV12-4 and TRBJ2-5, with 7 bases fitting TRBD2. With V trimmed by 3 bases and J by 5 bases, 6 bases remained unmatched. The CDR3 has 14 amino acids. The CDR3 region is CASSFTSVWETQYF. The part of the CDR3 DNA that was read is TGTGCCAGCAGTTTTACTAGCGTGTGGGAGACC.

This clone came up a few times. A single base separates this from a much larger clone, so it may be a read error. The observed sequence ends 3 residues before the CDR3 terminus, with the missing tail filled in from the germline J gene. The sample has other DNA sequences that encode this CDR3 too. This chain connects TRBV19 to TRBJ1-1; D remains unclear. Germline CDR1 and CDR2: LNHDA and SQIVND (reference sequence). The CDR3 is 14 amino acids. Trimming shortened V by 5 bases and J by 0 bases, and 10 bases separated the two germline ends. CDR3 DNA (partial): TGTGCCAGTAGTGACCCTAGATTGAACACTGAA. Its protein product is CASSDPRLNTE. The full CDR3 protein is CASSDPRLNTEAFF.

This clone appeared many times. CDR3 sequence: CASSLEGTRAETQYF. Partial CDR3 DNA: TGCGCCAGCAGCTTGGAAGGGACTAGGGCGGAGACC. The rearrangement uses TRBV5-1 and TRBJ2-5; 8 bases are shared with TRBD2. The DNA ends 3 residues before the CDR3 does, and the rest of the CDR3 is filled in from the germline J gene. The V and J ends lost 0 bases and 5 bases, in that order; junction bases with no gene match: 6. The CDR3 is made up of 15 amino acids. Looked up from germline, CDR1 is SGHRS and CDR2 is YFSETQ.

This clone was recorded many times. The CDR3 end falls 3 residues outside the read, so it is completed with the germline J gene. The chain carries TRBV6-4 and TRBJ2-7; 9 positions match TRBD1. Germline V gene data show CDR1 as MRHNA and CDR2 as SNTAGT. Trimming took 11 bases from V and 5 from J; bases not matched to a gene: 16. The CDR3 contains 15 residues. The CDR3 spells CARQKGTGSLHEQYF. The covered CDR3 bases are TGTGCCCGCCAGAAAGGGACAGGGTCTCTCCACGAG.

About this clone: Sequencing ends 3 residues short of the CDR3 end; the germline J gene provides the rest. V gene TRBV5-1 combines with J gene TRBJ1-5; 10 nucleotides match TRBD1. With 4 bases clipped from V and 5 bases from J, the junction kept 6 bases outside the gene matches. Germline CDR1 reads SGHRS; CDR2 reads YFSETQ. The CDR3 sequence is 15 residues long. CDR3 loop: CASSPGTGDHQPQHF. The sequenced CDR3 bases are TGCGCCAGCAGCCCCGGGACAGGGGATCATCAGCCC.

This clone was seen many times. From the germline J gene comes the end of the CDR3, since the read stops 3 residues before it. The chain couples TRBV12-3 or TRBV12-4 to TRBJ1-1; 8 nucleotides match TRBD1. The trim removed 7 bases at V and 4 bases at J, leaving 5 bases unmatched. The CDR3 extends over 13 amino acids. The CDR3 spells CASKGRGLTEAFF. CDR3 bases read: TGTGCCAGCAAGGGCAGGGGGCTCACTGAA.

This clone has a count of ten or more. Read data end 3 residues before the CDR3 end; the end is taken from the germline J gene. The chain links TRBV19 to TRBJ1-1, with a possible D match to TRBD1 (5 bases). Germline CDR1 reads LNHDA; CDR2 reads SQIVND (reference sequence). The CDR3 is 15 amino acids. V lost 3 bases to trimming and J lost 2 bases, with 13 bases between them. The sequenced part of the CDR3 DNA is TGTGCCAGTAGTATCGGGGGTAAGCGAAACACTGAA. Amino acid sequence: CASSIGGKRNTE. The full CDR3 is CASSIGGKRNTEAFF. Filled out from reference TRBV19 and TRBJ1-1, the complete variable domain reads DGGITQSPKYLFRKEGQNVTLSCEQNLNHDAMYWYRQDPGQGLRLIYYSQIVNDFQKGDIAEGYSVSREKKESFPLTVTSAQKNPTAFYLCASSIGGKRNTEAFFGQGTRLTVV.

Ten or more counts support this clone. Read data end 3 residues before the CDR3 end; the end is taken from the germline J gene. This sequence joins TRBV10-1 and TRBJ1-2; 10 bases fit TRBD1. Germline CDR1 reads WNHNN; CDR2 reads SYGVQD (reference sequence). CDR3 length equals 16 residues. The J segment lost 3 bases and the V segment lost 10 bases, leaving 14 bases of the junction unmatched. The sequenced part of the CDR3 DNA is TGCGCCAAAACAGGACAGGGGGTATGTTTGGACTATGGC. Its translation is CAKTGQGVCLDYG. The entire CDR3 protein is CAKTGQGVCLDYGYTF.

This clone was counted ten times or more. The read is 3 residues too short to cover the CDR3 end, so that end is filled in from the germline J gene. The rearrangement joins TRBV20-1 to TRBJ2-5; D perhaps matches TRBD1 (5 bases). The CDR3 loop spans 15 amino acids. V was pared by 0 bases and J by 3 bases, with 14 bases between. Germline CDR1 DFQATT, CDR2 SNEGSKA (reference sequence). CDR3 amino acids: CSARDQGAGKETQYF. The CDR3 DNA, read in part, is TGCAGTGCTAGAGATCAGGGCGCAGGGAAAGAGACC.

This clone was detected ten times or more. The read comes to an end 3 residues before the CDR3 does, leaving the germline J gene to fill in the end. The V gene is TRBV4-2, the J gene TRBJ1-2; 9 nucleotides line up with TRBD1. Germline lookup yields CDR1 LGHNA and CDR2 YNFKEQ. The CDR3 totals 17 residues. The junction had 10 bases not matched to a gene; V was cut back by 4 bases and J by 1 base. CDR3 DNA, as far as it was read: TGTGCCAGCAGCCGCTCCTCCGGGACAGGGCGTAACTATGGC. Its protein product is CASSRSSGTGRNYG. The whole CDR3 sequence reads CASSRSSGTGRNYGYTF.

This clone was seen ten or more times. Read data end 3 residues before the CDR3 end; the end is taken from the germline J gene. The chain uses TRBV27 and TRBJ2-2; weak D call: TRBD2 (7 bases). The CDR3 consists of 15 residues. Germline CDR1 is MNHEY and CDR2 is SMNVEV (reference sequence). V gave up 3 bases and J gave up 4 bases, with 12 bases separating them. CDR3 bases read: TGTGCCAGCAGTTTCATAGGGGGGGGCACCGGGGAG. Translated, it gives CASSFIGGGTGE. The full CDR3 protein reads CASSFIGGGTGELFF.

This clone was picked up many times. The CDR3 extends 3 residues past the end of the read, so its final part is completed from the germline J gene. The rearrangement uses TRBV5-1 and TRBJ2-6, with a possible D match to TRBD1 (6 bases). V lost 0 bases to trimming and J lost 4 bases, with 11 bases between them. The CDR3 is made up of 16 amino acids. Germline V lookup: CDR1 SGHRS, CDR2 YFSETQ. The CDR3: CASSLGPGVGANVLTF. CDR3 DNA (partial): TGCGCCAGCAGCTTGGGGCCAGGGGTCGGGGCCAACGTC.

This clone was seen repeatedly, ten times or more. The read finishes 3 residues shy of the CDR3 end, and the germline J gene is used to complete it. The chain carries TRBV20-1 and TRBJ2-1; TRBD2 matches 9 bases. Per germline, CDR1 DFQATT and CDR2 SNEGSKA (reference sequence). The V segment lost 0 bases and the J segment 1 base; nucleotides outside the gene matches: 4. The CDR3 has 16 residues. The CDR3 is CSARDQLAGSYNEQFF. The CDR3 DNA, read in part, is TGCAGTGCTAGAGATCAGCTAGCGGGGTCCTACAATGAG.

This clone occurred many times. The CDR3 end falls 3 residues outside the read, so it is completed with the germline J gene. This sequence joins TRBV20-1 and TRBJ1-5, with D possibly matching TRBD1 (6 bases). Per the germline V gene, CDR1 is DFQATT and CDR2 is SNEGSKA (reference sequence). The CDR3 is 15 amino acids. The V end lost 1 base, the J end lost 4 bases, and 14 bases lay between the germline ends. The CDR3 DNA, read in part, is TGCAGTGCTAGAGCCCAGGGGCAGGGTAATCAGCCC. Protein sequence: CSARAQGQGNQP. The CDR3 in full is CSARAQGQGNQPQHF.

This clone has ten or more counts. The CDR3 end lies 3 residues beyond the end of the read and is filled in from the germline J gene. The genes are TRBV5-4 and TRBJ2-3; TRBD2 matches at 8 bases. Germline V lookup: CDR1 SGHNT, CDR2 YYREEE (reference sequence). The CDR3 is 14 amino acids. The CDR3 loop is CASSLGTSQETQYF. CDR3 DNA, as far as it was read: TGTGCCAGCAGCTTGGGGACTAGCCAAGAGACG.

This clone appeared many times. The read ends 3 residues before the CDR3 terminus; that terminus is restored from the germline J gene. This chain uses TRBV2 with TRBJ1-4; TRBD1 is a possible D gene (5 bases). Germline CDR1 and CDR2: SNHLY and FYNNEI. The CDR3 sequence is 14 residues long. CDR3: CASSDRDTFAKLFF. The sequenced part of the CDR3 DNA is TGTGCCAGCAGTGACAGGGATACTTTTGCGAAA.

In this sample, this clone turned up a few times. Read data end 3 residues before the CDR3 end; the end is taken from the germline J gene. The J gene is TRBJ1-2, the V gene TRBV18, with D maybe TRBD1 (5 bases). Germline assignment: CDR1 KGHSH and CDR2 LQKENI. The CDR3 is 14 amino acids. The CDR3 spells CASSPGARYNDYTF. The CDR3 bases that were read are TGTGCCAGCTCACCAGGGGCCCGTTACAATGAC.

There are many counts of this clone. From the germline J gene comes the end of the CDR3, since the read stops 3 residues before it. This chain links TRBV13 with TRBJ1-2; possible D gene TRBD1, 5 bases. The V gene lost 2 bases and the J gene lost 6 bases, with 16 bases spanning the gap. Germline V gene sequence: CDR1 PRHDT, CDR2 FYEKMQ (reference sequence). The CDR3 extends over 15 amino acids. The DNA read from the CDR3 is TGTGCCAGCAGCTTAAATCATCAGGGTTGGGATGGC. It yields the protein CASSLNHQGWDG. The CDR3, in full, reads CASSLNHQGWDGYTF.

This clone was seen repeatedly, ten times or more. The read finishes 3 residues shy of the CDR3 end, and the germline J gene is used to complete it. This chain links TRBV10-3 with TRBJ2-2; tentative D call: TRBD1 (5 bases). CDR3 length equals 9 residues. Germline V CDR1 and CDR2: ENHRY, SYGVKD. The DNA read from the CDR3 is TGTGCCATCGGGGCGACG. Its protein is CAIGAT. The full CDR3 protein is CAIGATLFF.

Here the CDR3 reads CASSAGTALQETAFF. CDR3 DNA, as far as it was read: TGTGCCAGCAGCGCCGGGACAGCCCTCCAAGAGACA. The genes are TRBV7-9 and TRBJ1-1, with TRBD1 identical over 7 bases. The sequenced fragment ends 3 residues before the CDR3 boundary, so the rest is inferred from the germline J gene. This CDR3 contains 15 residues. Germline assignment: CDR1 SEHNR and CDR2 FQNEAQ (reference sequence).